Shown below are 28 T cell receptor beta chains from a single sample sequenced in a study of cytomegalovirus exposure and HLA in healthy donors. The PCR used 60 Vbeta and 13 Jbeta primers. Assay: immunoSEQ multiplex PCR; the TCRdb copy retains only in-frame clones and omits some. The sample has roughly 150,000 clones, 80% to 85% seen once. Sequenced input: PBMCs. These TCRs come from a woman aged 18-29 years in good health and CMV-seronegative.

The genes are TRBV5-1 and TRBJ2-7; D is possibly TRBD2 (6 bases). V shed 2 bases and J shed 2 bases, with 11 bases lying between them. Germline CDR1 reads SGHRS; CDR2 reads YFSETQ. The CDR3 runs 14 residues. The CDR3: CASSLVAGTYEQYF. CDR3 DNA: TGCGCCAGCAGCTTAGTTGCGGGGACCTACGAGCAGTACTTC. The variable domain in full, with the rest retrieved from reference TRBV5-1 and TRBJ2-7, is KAGVTQTPRYLIKTRGQQVTLSCSPISGHRSVSWYQQTPGQGLQFLFEYFSETQRNKGNFPGRFSGRQFSNSRSEMNVSTLELGDSALYLCASSLVAGTYEQYFGPGTRLTVT.

The CDR3 DNA is TGTGCCAGTAATGACAGAAACACCGGGGAGCTGTTTTTT. Encoded protein: CASNDRNTGELFF. The chain recombines TRBV7-8 with TRBJ2-2; D possibly corresponds to TRBD1 (5 bases). Looked up from germline, CDR1 is SGHVS and CDR2 is FQNEAQ. Between the trimmed V and J ends, which lost 9 bases and 2 bases, there was a span of 10 bases. The CDR3 is 13 amino acids.

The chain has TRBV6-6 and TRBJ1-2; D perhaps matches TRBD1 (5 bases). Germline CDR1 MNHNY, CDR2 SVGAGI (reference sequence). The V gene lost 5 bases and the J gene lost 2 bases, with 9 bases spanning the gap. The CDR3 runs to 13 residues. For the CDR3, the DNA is TGTGCCAGCAGTACTCAGGGAAACTATGGCTACACCTTC. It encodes CASSTQGNYGYTF.

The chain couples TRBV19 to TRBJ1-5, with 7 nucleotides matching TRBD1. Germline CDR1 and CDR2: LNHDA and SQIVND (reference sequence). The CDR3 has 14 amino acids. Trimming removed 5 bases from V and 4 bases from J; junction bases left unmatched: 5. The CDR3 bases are TGTGCCAGTAGTCCGGGACAGACGAATCAGCCCCAGCATTTT. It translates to CASSPGQTNQPQHF. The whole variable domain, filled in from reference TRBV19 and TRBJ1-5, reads DGGITQSPKYLFRKEGQNVTLSCEQNLNHDAMYWYRQDPGQGLRLIYYSQIVNDFQKGDIAEGYSVSREKKESFPLTVTSAQKNPTAFYLCASSPGQTNQPQHFGDGTRLSIL.

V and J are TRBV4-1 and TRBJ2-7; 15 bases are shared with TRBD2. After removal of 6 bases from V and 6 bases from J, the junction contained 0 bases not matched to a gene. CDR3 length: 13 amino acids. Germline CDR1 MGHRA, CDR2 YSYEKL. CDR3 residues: CASRGLAGGEQYF. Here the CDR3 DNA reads TGCGCCAGCAGGGGACTAGCGGGGGGCGAGCAGTACTTC.

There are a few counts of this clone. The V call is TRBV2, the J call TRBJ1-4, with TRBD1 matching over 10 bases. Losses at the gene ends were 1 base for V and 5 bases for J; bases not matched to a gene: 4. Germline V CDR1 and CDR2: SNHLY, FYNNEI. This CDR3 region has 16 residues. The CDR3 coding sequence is TGTGCCAGCAGTGAAGGGACAGGGGGACGAAATGAAAAACTGTTTTTT. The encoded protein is CASSEGTGGRNEKLFF.

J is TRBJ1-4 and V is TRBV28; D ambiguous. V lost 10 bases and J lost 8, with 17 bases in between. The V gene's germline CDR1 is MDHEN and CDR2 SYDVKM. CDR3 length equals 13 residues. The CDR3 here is CATRSNNWEKLFF. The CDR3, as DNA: TGTGCCACACGATCCAACAATTGGGAAAAACTGTTTTTT. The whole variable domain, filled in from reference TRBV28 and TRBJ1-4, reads DVKVTQSSRYLVKRTGEKVFLECVQDMDHENMFWYRQDPGLGLRLIYFSYDVKMKEKGDIPEGYSVSREKKERFSLILESASTNQTSMYLCATRSNNWEKLFFGSGTQLSVL.

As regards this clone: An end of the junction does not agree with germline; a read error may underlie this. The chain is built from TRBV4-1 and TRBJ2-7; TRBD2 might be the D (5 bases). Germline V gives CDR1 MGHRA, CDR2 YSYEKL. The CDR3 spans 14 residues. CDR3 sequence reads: CASSQDWGAPSPDF. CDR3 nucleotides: TGCGCCAGCAGCCAAGATTGGGGAGCACCCTCCCCGGACTTC.

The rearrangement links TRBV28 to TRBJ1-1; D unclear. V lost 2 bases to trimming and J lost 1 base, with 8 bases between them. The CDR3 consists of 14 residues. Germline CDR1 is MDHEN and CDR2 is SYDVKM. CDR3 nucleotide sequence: TGTGCCAGCAGTTTAACAGACACGAACACTGAAGCTTTCTTT. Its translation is CASSLTDTNTEAFF.

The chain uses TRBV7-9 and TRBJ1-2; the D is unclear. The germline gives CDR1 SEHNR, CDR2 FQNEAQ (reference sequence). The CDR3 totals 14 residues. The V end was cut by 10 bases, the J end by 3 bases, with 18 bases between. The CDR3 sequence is CANVEGSGDYGYTF. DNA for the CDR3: TGTGCCAACGTCGAGGGTTCTGGAGACTATGGCTACACCTTC.

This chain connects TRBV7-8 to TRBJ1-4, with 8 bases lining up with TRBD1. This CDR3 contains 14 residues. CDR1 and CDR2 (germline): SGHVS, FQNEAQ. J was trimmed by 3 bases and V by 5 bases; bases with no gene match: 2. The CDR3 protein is CASSKGQANEKLFF. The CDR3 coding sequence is TGTGCCAGCAGCAAGGGACAGGCTAATGAAAAACTGTTTTTT.

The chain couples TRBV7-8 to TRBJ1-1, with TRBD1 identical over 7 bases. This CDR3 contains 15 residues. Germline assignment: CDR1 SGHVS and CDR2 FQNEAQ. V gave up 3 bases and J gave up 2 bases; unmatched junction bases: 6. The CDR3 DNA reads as TGTGCCAGCAGCTTTGAGGGACAGATTAACACTGAAGCTTTCTTT. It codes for CASSFEGQINTEAFF.

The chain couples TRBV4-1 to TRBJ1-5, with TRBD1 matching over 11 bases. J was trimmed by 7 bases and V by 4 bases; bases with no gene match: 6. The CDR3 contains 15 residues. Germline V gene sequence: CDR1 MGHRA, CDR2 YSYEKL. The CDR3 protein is CASSLGQGESQPQHF. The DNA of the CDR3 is TGCGCCAGCAGCCTGGGACAGGGGGAAAGCCAGCCCCAGCATTTT.

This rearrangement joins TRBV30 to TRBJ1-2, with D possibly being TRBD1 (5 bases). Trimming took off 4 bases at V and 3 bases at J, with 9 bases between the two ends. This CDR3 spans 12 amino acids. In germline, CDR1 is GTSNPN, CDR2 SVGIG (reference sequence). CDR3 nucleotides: TGTGCCTGGAAGGGGTTCCACTATGGCTACACCTTC. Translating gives CAWKGFHYGYTF.

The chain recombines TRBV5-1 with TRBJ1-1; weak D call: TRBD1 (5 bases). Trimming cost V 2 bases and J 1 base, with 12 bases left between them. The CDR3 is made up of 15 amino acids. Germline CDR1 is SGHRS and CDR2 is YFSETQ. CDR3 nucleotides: TGCGCCAGCAGCTTTACGTCGACAGCGAACACTGAAGCTTTCTTT. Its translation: CASSFTSTANTEAFF.

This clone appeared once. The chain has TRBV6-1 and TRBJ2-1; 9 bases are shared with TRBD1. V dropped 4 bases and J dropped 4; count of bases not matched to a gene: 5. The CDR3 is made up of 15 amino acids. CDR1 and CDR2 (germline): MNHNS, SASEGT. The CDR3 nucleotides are TGTGCCAGCAGTGCCCCGGGACAGGGTTACAATGAGCAGTTCTTC. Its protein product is CASSAPGQGYNEQFF.

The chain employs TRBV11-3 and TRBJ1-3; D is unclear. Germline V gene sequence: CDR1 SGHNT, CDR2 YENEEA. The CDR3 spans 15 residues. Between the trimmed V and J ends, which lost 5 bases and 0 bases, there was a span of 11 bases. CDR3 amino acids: CASSTVLSSGNTIYF. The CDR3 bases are TGTGCCAGCAGCACGGTCCTTTCCTCTGGAAACACCATATATTTT.

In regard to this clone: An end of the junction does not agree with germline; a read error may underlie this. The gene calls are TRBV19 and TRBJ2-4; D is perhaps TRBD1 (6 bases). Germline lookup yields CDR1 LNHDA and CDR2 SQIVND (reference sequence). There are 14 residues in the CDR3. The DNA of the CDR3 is TGTGCCAGTAGTATACGGCAGGGGATAAACAGTCAGTACTTC. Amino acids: CASSIRQGINSQYF.

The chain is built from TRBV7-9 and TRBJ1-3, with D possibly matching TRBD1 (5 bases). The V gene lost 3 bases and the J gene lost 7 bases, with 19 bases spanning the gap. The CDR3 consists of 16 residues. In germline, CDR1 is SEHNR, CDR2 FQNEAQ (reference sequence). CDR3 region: CASSFSTGGVLNTIYF. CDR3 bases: TGTGCCAGCAGCTTTTCTACCGGGGGGGTTCTGAACACCATATATTTT.

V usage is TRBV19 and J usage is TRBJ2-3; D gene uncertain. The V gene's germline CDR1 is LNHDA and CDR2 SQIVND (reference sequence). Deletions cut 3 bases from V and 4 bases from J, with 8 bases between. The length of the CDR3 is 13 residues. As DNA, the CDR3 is TGTGCCAGTAGTATCGGTAGAGCAGATACGCAGTATTTT. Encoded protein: CASSIGRADTQYF.

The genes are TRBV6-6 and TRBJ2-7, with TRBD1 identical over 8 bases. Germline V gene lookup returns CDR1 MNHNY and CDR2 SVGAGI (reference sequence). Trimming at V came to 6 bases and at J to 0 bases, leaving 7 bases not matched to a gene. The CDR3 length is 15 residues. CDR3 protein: CASSRTGTGSYEQYF. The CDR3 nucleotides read TGTGCCAGCAGCCGCACCGGGACAGGCTCCTACGAGCAGTACTTC.

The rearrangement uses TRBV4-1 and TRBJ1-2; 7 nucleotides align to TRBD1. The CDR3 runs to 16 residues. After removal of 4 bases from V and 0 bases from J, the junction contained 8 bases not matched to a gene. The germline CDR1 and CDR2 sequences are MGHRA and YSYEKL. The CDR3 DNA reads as TGCGCCAGCAGCCCCTCGGGACAGCTAGCTAACTATGGCTACACCTTC. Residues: CASSPSGQLANYGYTF.

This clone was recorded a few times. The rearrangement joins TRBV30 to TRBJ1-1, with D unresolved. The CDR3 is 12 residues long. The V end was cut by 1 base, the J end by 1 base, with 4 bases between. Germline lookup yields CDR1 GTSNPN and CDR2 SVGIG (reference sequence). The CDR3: CAWSAGNTEAFF. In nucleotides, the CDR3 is TGTGCCTGGAGTGCCGGGAACACTGAAGCTTTCTTT.

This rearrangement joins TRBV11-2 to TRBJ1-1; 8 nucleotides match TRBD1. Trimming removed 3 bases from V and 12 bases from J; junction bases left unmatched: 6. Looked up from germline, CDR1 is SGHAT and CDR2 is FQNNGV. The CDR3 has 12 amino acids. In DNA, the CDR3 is TGTGCCAGCAGCTTTTCCGGGACAGGCACTTTCTTT. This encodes CASSFSGTGTFF.

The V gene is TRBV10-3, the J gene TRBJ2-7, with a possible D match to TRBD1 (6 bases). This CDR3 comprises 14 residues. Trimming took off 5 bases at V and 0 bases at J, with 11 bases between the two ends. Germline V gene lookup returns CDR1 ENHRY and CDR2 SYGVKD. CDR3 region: CAISTGTSSYEQYF. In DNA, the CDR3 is TGTGCCATCAGTACAGGGACCAGCTCCTACGAGCAGTACTTC.

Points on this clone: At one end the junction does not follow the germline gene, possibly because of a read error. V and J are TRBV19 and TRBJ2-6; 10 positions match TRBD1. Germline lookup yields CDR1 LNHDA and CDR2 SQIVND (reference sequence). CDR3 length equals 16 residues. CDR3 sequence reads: CASSIGQGAGANVLAF. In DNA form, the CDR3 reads TGTGCCAGTAGTATAGGACAGGGGGCTGGGGCCAACGTCCTGGCTTTC. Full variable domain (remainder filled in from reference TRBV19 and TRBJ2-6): DGGITQSPKYLFRKEGQNVTLSCEQNLNHDAMYWYRQDPGQGLRLIYYSQIVNDFQKGDIAEGYSVSREKKESFPLTVTSAQKNPTAFYLCASSIGQGAGANVLAFGAGSRLTVL.

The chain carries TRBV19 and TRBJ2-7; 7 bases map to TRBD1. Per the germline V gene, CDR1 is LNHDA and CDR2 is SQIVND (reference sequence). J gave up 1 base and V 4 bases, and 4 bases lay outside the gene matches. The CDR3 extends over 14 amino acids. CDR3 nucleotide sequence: TGTGCCAGTAGTAGCGACAGGGTATCCTACGAGCAGTACTTC. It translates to CASSSDRVSYEQYF.

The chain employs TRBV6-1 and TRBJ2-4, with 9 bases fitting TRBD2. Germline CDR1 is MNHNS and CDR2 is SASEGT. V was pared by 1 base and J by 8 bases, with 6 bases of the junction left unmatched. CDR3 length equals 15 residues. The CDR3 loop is CASSEGSGGWDIQYF. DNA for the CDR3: TGTGCCAGCAGTGAAGGAAGCGGGGGGTGGGACATTCAGTACTTC.